This T cell receptor (beta chain) was obtained from a study of CD8 T cells in ankylosing spondylitis. The table lists this clonotype with many counts. CDR3 length: 15 residues. V gave up 0 bases and J gave up 6 bases, with 15 bases separating them. Germline loops: CDR1 MNHEY, CDR2 SVGAGI. Each CDR3 protein gets one entry after TCRdb re-called the 5' RACE reads with MiXCR. This table holds 230,000 or so distinct CDR3 sequences, more than 20% found once. Specimen: blood, either unsorted or a sorted T cell fraction (not recorded which). The chain employs TRBV6-5 and TRBJ2-7, with D perhaps matching TRBD1 (5 bases). The clonotype originates from a male donor with ankylosing spondylitis or in good health (not recorded which). The CDR3 DNA reads as TGTGCCAGCAGTTACTCGAAGGGGTTTAGGGGCGAGCAGTACTTC. This translates into CASSYSKGFRGEQYF.